Sequencing of this T cell receptor (beta chain) was carried out in a study of T-cell memory formation after mild COVID-19. Each CDR3 protein is one row after TCRdb ran MiXCR on the 5' RACE reads. The sample holds around 320,000 distinct CDR3 sequences; roughly an eighth are singletons and the top ten take 20% to 25%. The receptor comes from a man between 18 and 35 years old who had mild COVID-19 (a few samples of this study predate the infection). Cell type and time point are not known. The sample comprised PBMCs or a T cell subset sorted from them (not recorded which).

The CDR3 loop reads CASSTTGTSQETQYF. Here the CDR3 DNA reads TGCGCCAGCAGTACAACCGGGACATCCCAAGAGACCCAGTACTTC. J is TRBJ2-5 and V is TRBV5-1; D might be TRBD1 (6 bases). This CDR3 contains 15 residues. Germline V lookup: CDR1 SGHRS, CDR2 YFSETQ. V was trimmed by 5 bases and J by 1 base, leaving 15 bases between them.